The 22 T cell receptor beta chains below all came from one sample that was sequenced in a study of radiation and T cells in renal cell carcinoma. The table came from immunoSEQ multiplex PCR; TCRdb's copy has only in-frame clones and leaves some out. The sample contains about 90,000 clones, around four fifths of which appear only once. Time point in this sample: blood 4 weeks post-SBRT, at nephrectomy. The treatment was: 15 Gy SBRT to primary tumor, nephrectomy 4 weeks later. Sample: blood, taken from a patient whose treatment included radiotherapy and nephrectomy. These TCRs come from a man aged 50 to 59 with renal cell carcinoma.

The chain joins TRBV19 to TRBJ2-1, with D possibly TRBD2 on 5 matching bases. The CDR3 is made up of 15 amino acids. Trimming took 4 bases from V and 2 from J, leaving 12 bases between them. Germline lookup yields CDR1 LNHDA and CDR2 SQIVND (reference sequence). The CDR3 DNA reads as TGTGCCAGTAGTAGCGGACTGGAGGCCTACAATGAGCAGTTCTTC. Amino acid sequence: CASSSGLEAYNEQFF.

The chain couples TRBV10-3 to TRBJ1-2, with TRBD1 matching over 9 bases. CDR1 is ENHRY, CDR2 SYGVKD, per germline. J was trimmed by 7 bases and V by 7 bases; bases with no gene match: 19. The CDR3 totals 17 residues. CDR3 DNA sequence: TGTGCCATCACTCCGGGACAGGGTATTCTCCCACCTTTTGGCTACACCTTC. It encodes CAITPGQGILPPFGYTF.

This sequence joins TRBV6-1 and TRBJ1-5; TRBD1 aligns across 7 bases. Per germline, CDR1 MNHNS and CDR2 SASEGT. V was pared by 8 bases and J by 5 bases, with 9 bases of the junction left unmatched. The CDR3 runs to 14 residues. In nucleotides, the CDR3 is TGTGCCAGCCTAGGACAGGCGGTTTATCAGCCCCAGCATTTT. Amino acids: CASLGQAVYQPQHF.

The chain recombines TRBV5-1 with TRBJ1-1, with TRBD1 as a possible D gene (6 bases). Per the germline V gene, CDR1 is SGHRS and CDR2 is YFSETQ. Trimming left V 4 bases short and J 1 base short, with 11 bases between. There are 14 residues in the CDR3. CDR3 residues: CASSPDSPNTEAFF. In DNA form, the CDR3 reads TGCGCCAGCAGCCCGGACAGCCCGAACACTGAAGCTTTCTTT.

CDR3 residues: CATSREKGGYEQYF. The CDR3 DNA reads TGTGCCACCAGCAGAGAGAAGGGGGGTTACGAGCAGTACTTC. The rearrangement links TRBV15 to TRBJ2-7; TRBD1 or TRBD2 may be the D gene (6 bases each). Trimming left V 0 bases short and J 4 bases short, with 10 bases between. This CDR3 has 14 amino acids. The germline V gene has CDR1 LNHNV and CDR2 YYDKDF (reference sequence). The full variable domain, its missing parts supplied by reference TRBV15 and TRBJ2-7, is DAMVIQNPRYQVTQFGKPVTLSCSQTLNHNVMYWYQQKSSQAPKLLFHYYDKDFNNEADTPDNFQSRRPNTSFCFLDIRSPGLGDTAMYLCATSREKGGYEQYFGPGTRLTVT.

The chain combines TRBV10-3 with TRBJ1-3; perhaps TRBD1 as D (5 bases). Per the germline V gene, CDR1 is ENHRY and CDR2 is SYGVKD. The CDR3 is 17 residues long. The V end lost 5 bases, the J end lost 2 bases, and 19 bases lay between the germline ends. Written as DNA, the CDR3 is TGTGCCATCAGTCAAGGGACGTCGAGAGTAACTGGAAACACCATATATTTT. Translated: CAISQGTSRVTGNTIYF.

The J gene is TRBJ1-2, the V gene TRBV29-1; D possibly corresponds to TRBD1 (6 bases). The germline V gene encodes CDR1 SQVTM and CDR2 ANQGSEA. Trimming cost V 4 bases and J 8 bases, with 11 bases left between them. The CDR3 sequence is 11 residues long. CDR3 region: CSVVGGWGYTF. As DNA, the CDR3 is TGCAGCGTTGTAGGGGGTTGGGGCTACACCTTC.

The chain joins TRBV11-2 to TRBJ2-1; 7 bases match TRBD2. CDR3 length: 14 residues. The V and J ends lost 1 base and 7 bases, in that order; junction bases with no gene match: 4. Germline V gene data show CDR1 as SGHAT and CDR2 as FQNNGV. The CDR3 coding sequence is TGTGCCAGCAGCTTAGTACTAGCGTGGAATGAGCAGTTCTTC. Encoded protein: CASSLVLAWNEQFF.

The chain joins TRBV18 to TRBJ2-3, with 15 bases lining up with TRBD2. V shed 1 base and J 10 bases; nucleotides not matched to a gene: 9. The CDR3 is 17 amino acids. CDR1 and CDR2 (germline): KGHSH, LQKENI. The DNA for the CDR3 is TGTGCCAGCTCACCACGCACTGGGACTAGCGGGGGGTTTGCGCAGTATTTT. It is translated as CASSPRTGTSGGFAQYF.

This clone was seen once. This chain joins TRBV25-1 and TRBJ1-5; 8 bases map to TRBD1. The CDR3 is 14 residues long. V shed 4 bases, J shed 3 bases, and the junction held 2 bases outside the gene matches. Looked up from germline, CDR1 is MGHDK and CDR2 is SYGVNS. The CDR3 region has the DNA TGTGCCAGCAGTGTGACAGGGGCCAATCAGCCCCAGCATTTT. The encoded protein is CASSVTGANQPQHF.

This chain's CDR3 is CASRRSAVTEAFF. For the CDR3, the DNA is TGTGCCAGCAGAAGAAGCGCCGTCACTGAAGCTTTCTTT. The rearrangement joins TRBV28 to TRBJ1-1, with unresolved D. Deletions cut 6 bases from V and 4 bases from J, with 12 bases between. The CDR3 is made up of 13 amino acids. CDR1 and CDR2 (germline): MDHEN, SYDVKM.

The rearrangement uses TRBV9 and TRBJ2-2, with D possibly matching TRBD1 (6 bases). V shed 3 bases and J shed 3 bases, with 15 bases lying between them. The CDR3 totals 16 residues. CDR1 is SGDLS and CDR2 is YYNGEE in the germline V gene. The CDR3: CASSGVGDTYTGELFF. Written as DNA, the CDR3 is TGTGCCAGCAGCGGGGTTGGGGACACATACACCGGGGAGCTGTTTTTT. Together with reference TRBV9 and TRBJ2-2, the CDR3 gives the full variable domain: DSGVTQTPKHLITATGQRVTLRCSPRSGDLSVYWYQQSLDQGLQFLIQYYNGEERAKGNILERFSAQQFPDLHSELNLSSLELGDSALYFCASSGVGDTYTGELFFGEGSRLTVL.

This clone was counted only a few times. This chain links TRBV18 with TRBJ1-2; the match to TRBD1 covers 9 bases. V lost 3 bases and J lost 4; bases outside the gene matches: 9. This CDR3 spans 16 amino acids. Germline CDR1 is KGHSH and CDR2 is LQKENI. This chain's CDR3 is CASSPPGQGVGYGYTF. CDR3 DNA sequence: TGTGCCAGCTCACCTCCGGGACAGGGAGTTGGCTATGGCTACACCTTC.

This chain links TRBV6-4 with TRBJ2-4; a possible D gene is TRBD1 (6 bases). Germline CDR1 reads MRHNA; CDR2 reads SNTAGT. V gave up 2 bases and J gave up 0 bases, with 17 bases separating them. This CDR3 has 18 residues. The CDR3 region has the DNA TGTGCCAGCAGTGACGAGGTGCAGGGGATTCTAGCCAAAAACATTCAGTACTTC. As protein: CASSDEVQGILAKNIQYF.

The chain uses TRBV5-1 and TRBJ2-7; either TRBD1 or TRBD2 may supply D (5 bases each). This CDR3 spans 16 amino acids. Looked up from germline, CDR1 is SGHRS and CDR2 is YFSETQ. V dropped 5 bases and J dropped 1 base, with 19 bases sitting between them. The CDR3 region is CASSWTLAGTSYEQYF. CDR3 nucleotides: TGCGCCAGCAGTTGGACGTTGGCCGGGACGTCCTACGAGCAGTACTTC. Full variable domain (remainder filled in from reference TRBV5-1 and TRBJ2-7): KAGVTQTPRYLIKTRGQQVTLSCSPISGHRSVSWYQQTPGQGLQFLFEYFSETQRNKGNFPGRFSGRQFSNSRSEMNVSTLELGDSALYLCASSWTLAGTSYEQYFGPGTRLTVT.

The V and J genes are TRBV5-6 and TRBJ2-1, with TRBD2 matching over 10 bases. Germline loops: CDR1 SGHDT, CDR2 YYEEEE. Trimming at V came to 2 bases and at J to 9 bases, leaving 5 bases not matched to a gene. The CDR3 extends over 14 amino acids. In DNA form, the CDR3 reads TGTGCCAGCAGCTTTCGTACTAGCGGGATTGAGCAGTTCTTC. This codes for CASSFRTSGIEQFF.

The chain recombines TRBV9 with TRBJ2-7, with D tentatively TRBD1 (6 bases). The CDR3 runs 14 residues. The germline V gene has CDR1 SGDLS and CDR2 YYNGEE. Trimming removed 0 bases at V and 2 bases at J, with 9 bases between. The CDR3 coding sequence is TGTGCCAGCAGCGTAGACAGGGATCCCTACGAGCAGTACTTC. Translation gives CASSVDRDPYEQYF.

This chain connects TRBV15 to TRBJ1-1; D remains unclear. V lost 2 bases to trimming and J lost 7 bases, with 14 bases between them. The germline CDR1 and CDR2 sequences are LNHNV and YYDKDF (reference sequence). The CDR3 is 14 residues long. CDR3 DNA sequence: TGTGCCACCAGCAGAATAGGACGGTCAGATGAAGCTTTCTTT. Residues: CATSRIGRSDEAFF.

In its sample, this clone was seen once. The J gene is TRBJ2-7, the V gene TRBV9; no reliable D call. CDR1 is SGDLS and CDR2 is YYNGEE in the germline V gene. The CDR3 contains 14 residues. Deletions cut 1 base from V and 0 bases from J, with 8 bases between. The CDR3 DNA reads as TGTGCCAGCAGCGTAACGGGCAGCTCCTACGAGCAGTACTTC. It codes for CASSVTGSSYEQYF.

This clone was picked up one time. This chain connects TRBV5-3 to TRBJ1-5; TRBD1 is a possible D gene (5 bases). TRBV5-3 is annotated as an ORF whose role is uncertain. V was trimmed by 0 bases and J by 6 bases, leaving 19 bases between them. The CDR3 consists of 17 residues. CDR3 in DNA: TGTGCCAGAAGCTTGGTTTCAGGGTCGGTCTATTGTCAGCCCCAGCATTTT. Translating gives CARSLVSGSVYCQPQHF.

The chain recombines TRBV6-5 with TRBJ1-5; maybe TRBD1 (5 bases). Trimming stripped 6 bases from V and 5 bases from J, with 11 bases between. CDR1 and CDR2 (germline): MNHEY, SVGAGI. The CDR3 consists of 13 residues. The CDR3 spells CASSLLRDQPQHF. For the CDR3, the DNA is TGTGCCAGCAGCCTACTCAGGGATCAGCCCCAGCATTTT.

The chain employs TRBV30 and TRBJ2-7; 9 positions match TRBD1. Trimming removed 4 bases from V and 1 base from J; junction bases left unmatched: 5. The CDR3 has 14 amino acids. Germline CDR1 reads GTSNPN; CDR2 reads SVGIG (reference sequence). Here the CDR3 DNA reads TGTGCCTGGAACCCCGGGACAGGGTCCTACGAGCAGTACTTC. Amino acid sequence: CAWNPGTGSYEQYF. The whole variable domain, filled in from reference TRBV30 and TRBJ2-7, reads SQTIHQWPATLVQPVGSPLSLECTVEGTSNPNLYWYRQAAGRGLQLLFYSVGIGQISSEVPQNLSASRPQDRQFILSSKKLLLSDSGFYLCAWNPGTGSYEQYFGPGTRLTVT.